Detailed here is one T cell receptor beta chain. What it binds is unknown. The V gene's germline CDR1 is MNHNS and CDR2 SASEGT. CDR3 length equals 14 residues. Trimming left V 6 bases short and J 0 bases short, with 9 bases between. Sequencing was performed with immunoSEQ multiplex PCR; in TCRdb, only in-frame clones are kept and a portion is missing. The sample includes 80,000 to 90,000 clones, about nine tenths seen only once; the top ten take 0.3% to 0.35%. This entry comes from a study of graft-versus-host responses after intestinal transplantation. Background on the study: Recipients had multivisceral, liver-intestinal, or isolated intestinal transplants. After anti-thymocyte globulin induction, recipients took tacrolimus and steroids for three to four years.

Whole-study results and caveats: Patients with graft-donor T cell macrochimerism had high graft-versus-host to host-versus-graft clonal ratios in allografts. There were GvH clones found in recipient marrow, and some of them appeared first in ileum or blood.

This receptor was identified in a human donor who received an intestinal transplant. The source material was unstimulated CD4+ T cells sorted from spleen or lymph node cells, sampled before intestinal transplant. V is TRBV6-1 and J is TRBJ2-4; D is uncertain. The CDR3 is CASRGTLAKNIQYF. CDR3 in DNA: TGTGCCAGCAGGGGTACCCTAGCCAAAAACATTCAGTACTTC.